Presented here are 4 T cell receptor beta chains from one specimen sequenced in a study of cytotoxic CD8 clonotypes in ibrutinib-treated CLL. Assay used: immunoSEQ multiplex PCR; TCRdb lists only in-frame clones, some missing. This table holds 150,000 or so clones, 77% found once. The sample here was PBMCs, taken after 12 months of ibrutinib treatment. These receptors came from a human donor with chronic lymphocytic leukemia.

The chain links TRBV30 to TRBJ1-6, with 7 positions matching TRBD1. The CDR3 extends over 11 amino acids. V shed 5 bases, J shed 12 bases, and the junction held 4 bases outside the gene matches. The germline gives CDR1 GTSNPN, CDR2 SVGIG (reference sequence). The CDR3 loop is CAWGDSLPLHF. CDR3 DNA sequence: TGTGCCTGGGGGGACAGCCTACCCCTCCACTTT.

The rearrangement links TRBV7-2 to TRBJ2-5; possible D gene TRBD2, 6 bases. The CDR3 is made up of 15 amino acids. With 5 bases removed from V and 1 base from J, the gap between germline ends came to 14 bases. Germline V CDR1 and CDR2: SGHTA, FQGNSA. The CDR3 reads CASSLMPGGQETQYF. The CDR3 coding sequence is TGTGCCAGCAGCCTGATGCCCGGGGGCCAAGAGACCCAGTACTTC. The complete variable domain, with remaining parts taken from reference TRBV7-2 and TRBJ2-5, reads GAGVSQSPSNKVTEKGKDVELRCDPISGHTALYWYRQSLGQGLEFLIYFQGNSAPDKSGLPSDRFSAERTGGSVSTLTIQRTQQEDSAVYLCASSLMPGGQETQYFGPGTRLLVL.

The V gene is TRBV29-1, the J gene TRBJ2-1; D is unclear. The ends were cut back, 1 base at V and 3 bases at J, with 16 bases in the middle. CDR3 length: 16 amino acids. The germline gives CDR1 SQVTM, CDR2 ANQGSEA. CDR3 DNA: TGCAGCGTTGAAGCTGGTGACCCGCGATACTACAATGAGCAGTTCTTC. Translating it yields CSVEAGDPRYYNEQFF.

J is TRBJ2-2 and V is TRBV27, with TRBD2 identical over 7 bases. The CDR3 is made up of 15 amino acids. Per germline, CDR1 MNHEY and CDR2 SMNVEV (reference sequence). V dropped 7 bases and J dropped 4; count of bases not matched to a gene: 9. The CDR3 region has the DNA TGTGCCAGCACCCGACGGGCTAGCGGCACCGGGGAGCTGTTTTTT. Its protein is CASTRRASGTGELFF.